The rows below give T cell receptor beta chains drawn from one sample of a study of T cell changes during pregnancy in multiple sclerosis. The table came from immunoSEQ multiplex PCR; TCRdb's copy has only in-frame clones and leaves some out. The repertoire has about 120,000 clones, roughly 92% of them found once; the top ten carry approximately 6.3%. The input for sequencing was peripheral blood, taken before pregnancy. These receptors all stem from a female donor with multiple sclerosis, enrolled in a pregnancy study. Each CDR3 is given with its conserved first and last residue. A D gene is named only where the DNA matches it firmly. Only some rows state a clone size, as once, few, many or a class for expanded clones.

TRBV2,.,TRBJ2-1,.,TGTGCCAGCAGTCCCGGTCTCTCAACTAGGTACAATGAGCAGTTCTTC,CASSPGLSTRYNEQFF
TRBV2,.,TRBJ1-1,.,TGTGCCAGCAGTGAAATTGACAGCTTGAACACTGAAGCTTTCTTT,CASSEIDSLNTEAFF
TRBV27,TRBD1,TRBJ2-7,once,TGTGCCAGCAGTAACCGACAGGGGTCAGATGAGCAGTACTTC,CASSNRQGSDEQYF
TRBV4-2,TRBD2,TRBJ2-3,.,TGTGCCAGCAGCCAAGAACGGCTAGCGGGGGGGCCCATCAGCACAGATACGCAGTATTTT,CASSQERLAGGPISTDTQYF
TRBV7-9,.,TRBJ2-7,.,TGTGCCAGCAGCCTCACCCCGGGAAACTACGAGCAGTACTTC,CASSLTPGNYEQYF
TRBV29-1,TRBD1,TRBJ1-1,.,TGCAGCGCCAAGGACAGGGGATCGGCTGAAGCTTTCTTT,CSAKDRGSAEAFF
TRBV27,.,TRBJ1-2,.,TGTGCCAGCAGGACGACAGCTACTAACTATGGCTACACCTTC,CASRTTATNYGYTF
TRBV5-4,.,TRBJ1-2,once,TGTGCCAGCAGCTTGTCGATCCAGGGGACTGGCTACACCTTC,CASSLSIQGTGYTF
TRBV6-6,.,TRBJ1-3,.,TGTGCCAGCACCGCGGGGGTTGGAAACACCATATATTTT,CASTAGVGNTIYF
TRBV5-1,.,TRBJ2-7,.,TGCGCCAGCAGCTTCGGACTGAACTACGAGCAGTACTTC,CASSFGLNYEQYF
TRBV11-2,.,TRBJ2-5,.,TGTGCCAGCAGCTCCAACAGGGGCGGAGGGGAGACCCAGTACTTC,CASSSNRGGGETQYF
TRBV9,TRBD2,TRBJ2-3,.,TGTGCCAGCAGCTCGCCGATAACGGGACTAGCGGGAGTAGATACGCAGTATTTT,CASSSPITGLAGVDTQYF
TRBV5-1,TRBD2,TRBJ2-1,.,TGCGCCAGCACCTTAGCGGGAGAGGCGGGTGAGCAGTTCTTC,CASTLAGEAGEQFF
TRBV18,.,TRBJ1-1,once,TGTGCCAGCTCACCACGAGAGAACACTGAAGCTTTCTTT,CASSPRENTEAFF
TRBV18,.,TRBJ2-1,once,TGTGCCAGCTCACCACCCGGTGGGGGTAGGGAGGCCTACAATGAGCAGTTCTTC,CASSPPGGGREAYNEQFF
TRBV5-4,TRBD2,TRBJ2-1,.,TGTGCCAGCAGCCCTACTAGCGGGGCTCTTACCTTCTACAATGAGCAGTTCTTC,CASSPTSGALTFYNEQFF
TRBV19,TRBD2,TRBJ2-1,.,TGTGCCAGTAGACGGAGTTTCGCAGCGGGGGACAATGAGCAGTTCTTC,CASRRSFAAGDNEQFF
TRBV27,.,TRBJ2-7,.,TGTGCCAGCATACCTCTAGGCAGCTACGAGCAGTACTTC,CASIPLGSYEQYF
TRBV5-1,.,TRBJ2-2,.,TGCGCCAGCACAAGGGACCAGGGGACCGGGGAGCTGTTTTTT,CASTRDQGTGELFF
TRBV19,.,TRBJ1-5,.,TGTGCCAGTAGTCCGCTCCCGGGGAGAAGAAATCAGCCCCAGCATTTT,CASSPLPGRRNQPQHF
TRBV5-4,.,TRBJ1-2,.,TGTGCCAGCAGCTCAGGCCAGACCATAAACTATGGCTACACCTTC,CASSSGQTINYGYTF
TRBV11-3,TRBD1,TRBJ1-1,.,TGTGCCAGCAGCTCTGACAGGGGGAACACTGAAGCTTTCTTT,CASSSDRGNTEAFF